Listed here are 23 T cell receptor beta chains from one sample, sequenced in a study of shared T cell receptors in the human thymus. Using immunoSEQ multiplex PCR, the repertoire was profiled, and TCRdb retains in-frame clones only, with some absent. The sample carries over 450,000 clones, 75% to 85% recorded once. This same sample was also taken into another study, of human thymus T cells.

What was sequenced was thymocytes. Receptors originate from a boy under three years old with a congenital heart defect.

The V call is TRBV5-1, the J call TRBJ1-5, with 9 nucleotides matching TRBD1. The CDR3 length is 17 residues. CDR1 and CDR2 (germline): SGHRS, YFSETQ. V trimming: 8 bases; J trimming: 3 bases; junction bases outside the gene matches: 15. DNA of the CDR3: TGCGCCAGAATCAGACAGGGGGAGACATACAACAATCAGCCCCAGCATTTT. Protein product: CARIRQGETYNNQPQHF.

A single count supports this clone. The CDR3 sequence is CASGLVPYEQYF. DNA for the CDR3: TGTGCCAGCGGCTTGGTCCCCTACGAGCAGTACTTC. The chain links TRBV9 to TRBJ2-7; no clear D. Germline loops: CDR1 SGDLS, CDR2 YYNGEE. V gave up 7 bases and J gave up 2 bases, with 10 bases separating them. The CDR3 is 12 amino acids.

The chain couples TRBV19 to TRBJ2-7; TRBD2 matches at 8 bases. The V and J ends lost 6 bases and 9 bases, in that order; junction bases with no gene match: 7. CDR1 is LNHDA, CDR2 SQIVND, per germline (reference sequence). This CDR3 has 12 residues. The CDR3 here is CASSREGPPQYF. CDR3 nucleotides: TGTGCCAGTAGCCGGGAGGGCCCCCCGCAGTACTTC.

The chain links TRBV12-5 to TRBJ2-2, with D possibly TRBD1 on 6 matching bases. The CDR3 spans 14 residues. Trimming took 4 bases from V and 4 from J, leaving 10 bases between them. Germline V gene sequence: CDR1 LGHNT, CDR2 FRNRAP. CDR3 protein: CASGSPQGTGELFF. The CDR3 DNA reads TGTGCTAGTGGTTCGCCACAGGGCACCGGGGAGCTGTTTTTT. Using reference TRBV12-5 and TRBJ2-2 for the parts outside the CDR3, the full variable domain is DARVTQTPRHKVTEMGQEVTMRCQPILGHNTVFWYRQTMMQGLELLAYFRNRAPLDDSGMPKDRFSAEMPDATLATLKIQPSEPRDSAVYFCASGSPQGTGELFFGEGSRLTVL.

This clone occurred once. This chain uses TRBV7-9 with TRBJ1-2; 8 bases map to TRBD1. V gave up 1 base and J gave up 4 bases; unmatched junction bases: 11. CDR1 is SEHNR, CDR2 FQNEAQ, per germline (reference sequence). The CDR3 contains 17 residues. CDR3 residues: CASSLGSQGVISYGYTF. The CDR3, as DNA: TGTGCCAGCAGCTTAGGGTCACAGGGGGTTATTAGCTATGGCTACACCTTC.

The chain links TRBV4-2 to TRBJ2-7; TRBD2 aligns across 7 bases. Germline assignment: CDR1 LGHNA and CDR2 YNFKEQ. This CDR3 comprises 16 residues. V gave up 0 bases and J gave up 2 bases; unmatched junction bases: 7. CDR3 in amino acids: CASSQDRAGAPYEQYF. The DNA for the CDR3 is TGTGCCAGCAGCCAAGATCGGGCGGGAGCGCCCTACGAGCAGTACTTC.

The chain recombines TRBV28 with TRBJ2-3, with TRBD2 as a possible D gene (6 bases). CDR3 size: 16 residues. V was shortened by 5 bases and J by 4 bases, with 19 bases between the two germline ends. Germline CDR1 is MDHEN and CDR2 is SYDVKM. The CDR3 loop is CASSPRLASGADTQYF. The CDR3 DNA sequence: TGTGCCAGCAGTCCCAGGCTAGCGTCGGGGGCAGATACGCAGTATTTT.

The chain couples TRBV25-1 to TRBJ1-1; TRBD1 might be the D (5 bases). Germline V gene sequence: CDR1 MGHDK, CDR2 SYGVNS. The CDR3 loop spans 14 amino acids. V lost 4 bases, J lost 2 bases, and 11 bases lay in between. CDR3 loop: CASSGPGGNTEAFF. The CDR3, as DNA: TGTGCCAGCAGTGGTCCCGGGGGAAACACTGAAGCTTTCTTT.

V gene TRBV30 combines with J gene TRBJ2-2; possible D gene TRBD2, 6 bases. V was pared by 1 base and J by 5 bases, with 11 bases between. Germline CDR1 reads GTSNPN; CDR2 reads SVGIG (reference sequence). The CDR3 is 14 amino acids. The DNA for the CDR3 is TGTGCCTGGAGTGGGGGGAGGTTGACCGGGGAGCTGTTTTTT. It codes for CAWSGGRLTGELFF.

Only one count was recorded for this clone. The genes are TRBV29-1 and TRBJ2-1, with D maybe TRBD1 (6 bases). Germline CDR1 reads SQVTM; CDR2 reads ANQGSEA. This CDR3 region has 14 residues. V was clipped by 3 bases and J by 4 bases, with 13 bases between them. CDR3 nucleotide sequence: TGCAGCGTTGATAGGCAGGGGCTATACAATGAGCAGTTCTTC. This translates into CSVDRQGLYNEQFF.

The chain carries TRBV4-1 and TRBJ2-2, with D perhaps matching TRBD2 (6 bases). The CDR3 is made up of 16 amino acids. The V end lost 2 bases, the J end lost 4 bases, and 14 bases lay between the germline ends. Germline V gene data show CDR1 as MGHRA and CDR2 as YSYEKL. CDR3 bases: TGCGCCAGCAGCCAAAAGATATCGGGGGTCACCGGGGAGCTGTTTTTT. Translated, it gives CASSQKISGVTGELFF.

The CDR3 spells CASSPEGKSGGDPWEQFF. The CDR3 DNA sequence: TGCGCCAGCAGCCCCGAAGGGAAGTCAGGGGGCGACCCTTGGGAGCAGTTCTTC. The chain carries TRBV5-1 and TRBJ2-1, with 8 bases matching TRBD1. This CDR3 has 18 amino acids. Germline-derived CDR1 and CDR2 are SGHRS and YFSETQ. After removal of 4 bases from V and 10 bases from J, the junction contained 22 bases not matched to a gene.

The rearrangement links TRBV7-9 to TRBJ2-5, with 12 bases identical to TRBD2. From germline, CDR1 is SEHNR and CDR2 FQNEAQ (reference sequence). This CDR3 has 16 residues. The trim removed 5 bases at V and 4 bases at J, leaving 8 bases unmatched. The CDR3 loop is CASSLGLAGQSETQYF. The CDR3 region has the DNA TGTGCCAGCAGCCTCGGACTAGCGGGACAGTCAGAGACCCAGTACTTC.

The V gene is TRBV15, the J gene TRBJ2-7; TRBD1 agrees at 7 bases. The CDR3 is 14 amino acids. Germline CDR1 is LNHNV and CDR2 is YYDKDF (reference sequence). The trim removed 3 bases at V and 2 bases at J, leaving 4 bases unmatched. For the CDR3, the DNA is TGTGCCACCAGCAGGGGGACAGCAACCTACGAGCAGTACTTC. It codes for CATSRGTATYEQYF.

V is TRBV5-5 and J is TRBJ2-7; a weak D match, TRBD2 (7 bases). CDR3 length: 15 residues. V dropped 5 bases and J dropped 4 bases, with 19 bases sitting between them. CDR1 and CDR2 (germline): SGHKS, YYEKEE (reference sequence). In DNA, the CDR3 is TGTGCCAGCAGGGGGGGCGGGAGCCCGAATTACGAGCAGTACTTC. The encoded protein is CASRGGGSPNYEQYF.

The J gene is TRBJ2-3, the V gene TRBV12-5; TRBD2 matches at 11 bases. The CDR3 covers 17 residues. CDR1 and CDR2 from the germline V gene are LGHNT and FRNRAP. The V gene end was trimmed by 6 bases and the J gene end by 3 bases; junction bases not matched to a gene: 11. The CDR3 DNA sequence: TGTGCTAGTGGCCCTACCATAGCGGGAGGGCCAACAGATACGCAGTATTTT. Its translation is CASGPTIAGGPTDTQYF.

CDR3 in amino acids: CASSCETSGCYNEQFF. The CDR3 region has the DNA TGTGCCAGCAGCTGCGAGACTAGCGGGTGCTACAATGAGCAGTTCTTC. The chain has TRBV7-2 and TRBJ2-1; 10 nucleotides line up with TRBD2. Germline V lookup: CDR1 SGHTA, CDR2 FQGNSA. The V and J ends lost 4 bases and 3 bases, in that order; junction bases with no gene match: 6. CDR3 length: 16 amino acids.

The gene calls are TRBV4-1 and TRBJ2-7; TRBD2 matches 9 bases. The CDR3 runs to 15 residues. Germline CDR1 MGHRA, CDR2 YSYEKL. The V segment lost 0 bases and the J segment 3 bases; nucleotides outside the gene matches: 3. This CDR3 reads CASSQELAGLYEQYF. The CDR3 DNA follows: TGCGCCAGCAGCCAAGAACTAGCGGGCCTCTACGAGCAGTACTTC.

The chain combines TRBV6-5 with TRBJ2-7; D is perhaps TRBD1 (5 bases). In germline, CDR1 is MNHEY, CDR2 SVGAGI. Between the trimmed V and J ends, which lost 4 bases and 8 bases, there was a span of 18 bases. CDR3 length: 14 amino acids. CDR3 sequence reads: CASSSTEFYFQQYF. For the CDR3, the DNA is TGTGCCAGCAGTTCGACAGAGTTTTACTTCCAGCAGTACTTC.

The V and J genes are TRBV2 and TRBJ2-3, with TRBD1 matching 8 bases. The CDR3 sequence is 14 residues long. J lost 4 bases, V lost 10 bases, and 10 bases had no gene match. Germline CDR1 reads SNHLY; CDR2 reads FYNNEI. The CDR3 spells CATCQGAAADTQYF. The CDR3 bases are TGTGCCACCTGCCAGGGGGCTGCGGCAGATACGCAGTATTTT.

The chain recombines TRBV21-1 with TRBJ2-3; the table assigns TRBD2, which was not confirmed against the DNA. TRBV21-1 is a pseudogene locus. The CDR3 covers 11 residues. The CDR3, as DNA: TGTGCCAGCCTCGGGAAGGATACGCAGTATTTT. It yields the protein CASLGKDTQYF.

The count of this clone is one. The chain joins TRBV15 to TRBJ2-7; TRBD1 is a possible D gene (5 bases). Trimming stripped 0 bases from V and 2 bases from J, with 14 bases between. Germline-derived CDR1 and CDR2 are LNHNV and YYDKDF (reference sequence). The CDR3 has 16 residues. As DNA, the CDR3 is TGTGCCACCAGCAGAGATCCCACGACAGCCCCCTACGAGCAGTACTTC. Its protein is CATSRDPTTAPYEQYF.

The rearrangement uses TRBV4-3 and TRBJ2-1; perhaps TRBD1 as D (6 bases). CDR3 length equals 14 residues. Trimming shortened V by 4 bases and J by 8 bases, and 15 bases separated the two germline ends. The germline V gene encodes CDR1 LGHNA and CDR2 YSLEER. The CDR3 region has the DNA TGCGCCAGCAGCCCCGATCCAGGGGCGGATGAGCAGTTCTTC. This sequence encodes CASSPDPGADEQFF.